The 8 T cell receptor beta chains below all came from one sample that was sequenced in a study of blood T cell repertoires in COVID-19. The protocol was immunoSEQ multiplex PCR, while the TCRdb copy is restricted to in-frame clones and leaves out a portion. This repertoire shows roughly 260,000 clones, 88% found once; its top ten account for approximately 10%. Sequencing was performed on peripheral blood. The receptors derive from a young woman with COVID-19, enrolled during active disease.

The CDR3 region has the DNA TGTGCCAGCAGCTCTAGGGACAGATTTGAAGCTTTCTTT. As protein: CASSSRDRFEAFF. The chain carries TRBV11-2 and TRBJ1-1, with TRBD1 identical over 7 bases. This CDR3 spans 13 amino acids. Germline CDR1 SGHAT, CDR2 FQNNGV. V shed 4 bases, J shed 7 bases, and the junction held 6 bases outside the gene matches.

The chain links TRBV18 to TRBJ1-4, with TRBD1 matching over 9 bases. This CDR3 is built from 16 residues. Germline-derived CDR1 and CDR2 are KGHSH and LQKENI. V lost 0 bases, J lost 6 bases, and 5 bases stayed unmatched. This CDR3 is CASSPPVRTGDEKLFF. The CDR3 coding sequence is TGTGCCAGCTCACCACCGGTCAGGACAGGGGATGAAAAACTGTTTTTT. The variable domain in full, completed from reference TRBV18 and TRBJ1-4, reads NAGVMQNPRHLVRRRGQEARLRCSPMKGHSHVYWYRQLPEEGLKFMVYLQKENIIDESGMPKERFSAEFPKEGPSILRIQQVVRGDSAAYFCASSPPVRTGDEKLFFGSGTQLSVL.

This sequence joins TRBV20-1 and TRBJ1-1; D perhaps matches TRBD1 (6 bases). V dropped 5 bases and J dropped 11 bases, with 12 bases sitting between them. The CDR3 covers 10 residues. Germline CDR1 reads DFQATT; CDR2 reads SNEGSKA (reference sequence). Here the CDR3 reads CSAARGSAFF. In DNA form, the CDR3 reads TGCAGTGCTGCTAGGGGGTCGGCTTTCTTT.

The V gene is TRBV28, the J gene TRBJ2-7; D is possibly TRBD2 (5 bases). In germline, CDR1 is MDHEN, CDR2 SYDVKM. The CDR3 runs 17 residues. V lost 3 bases and J 0 bases, leaving 18 bases between the germline ends. The CDR3 here is CASSFLMRVQSSYEQYF. The CDR3 DNA is TGTGCCAGCAGTTTCCTAATGAGGGTACAGAGCTCCTACGAGCAGTACTTC. Filled out from reference TRBV28 and TRBJ2-7, the complete variable domain reads DVKVTQSSRYLVKRTGEKVFLECVQDMDHENMFWYRQDPGLGLRLIYFSYDVKMKEKGDIPEGYSVSREKKERFSLILESASTNQTSMYLCASSFLMRVQSSYEQYFGPGTRLTVT.

The chain has TRBV15 and TRBJ2-5, with D perhaps matching TRBD1 (5 bases). V lost 5 bases to trimming and J lost 5 bases, with 12 bases between them. There are 13 residues in the CDR3. CDR1 is LNHNV and CDR2 is YYDKDF in the germline V gene (reference sequence). The CDR3 nucleotides are TGTGCCACCAGCCAAAACAGGTGGGAGACCCAGTACTTC. It yields the protein CATSQNRWETQYF.

The V and J genes are TRBV9 and TRBJ2-7; TRBD1 agrees at 8 bases. CDR3 size: 16 residues. The V and J ends lost 0 bases and 2 bases, in that order; junction bases with no gene match: 7. The germline CDR1 and CDR2 sequences are SGDLS and YYNGEE. The CDR3 DNA reads TGTGCCAGCAGCGTAGCCGAGACAGGGGACACCTACGAGCAGTACTTC. It translates to CASSVAETGDTYEQYF.

CDR3: CASSVGQGTIQYF. Written as DNA, the CDR3 is TGTGCCAGCAGTGTAGGGCAGGGGACCATTCAGTACTTC. This chain links TRBV2 with TRBJ2-4; tentative D call: TRBD1 (6 bases). V lost 4 bases, J lost 9 bases, and 13 bases lay in between. In germline, CDR1 is SNHLY, CDR2 FYNNEI. This CDR3 spans 13 amino acids.

The chain is built from TRBV3-1 (or the pseudogene TRBV3-2) and TRBJ1-1; 7 bases line up with TRBD1. The CDR3 is 13 residues long. CDR1 is LGHDT, CDR2 YNNKEL, per germline (reference sequence). The junction had 1 base not matched to a gene; V was cut back by 2 bases and J by 4 bases. CDR3 residues: CASSQTGATEAFF. CDR3 coding DNA: TGTGCCAGCAGCCAAACAGGGGCCACTGAAGCTTTCTTT.